The T cell receptor (beta chain) under discussion was sequenced for a study of T cell responses to AZD1222 COVID-19 vaccine. Whole-study results and caveats: Vaccination with two AZD1222 doses was followed by a rise in Spike-specific TCR breadth and depth. Clonal diversity was possibly underestimated, and the donors were mostly white British, with more females.

Note on this clone: Its matching antigen is unknown.

Profiling relied on immunoSEQ multiplex PCR, and the TCRdb table lists in-frame clones only, not all of them. The sample yields approximately 130,000 clones, over 90% seen once. Germline V lookup: CDR1 MNHNY, CDR2 SVGAGI (reference sequence). J was trimmed by 7 bases and V by 2 bases; bases with no gene match: 1. There are 13 residues in the CDR3. V and J are TRBV6-6 and TRBJ1-5; TRBD1 aligns across 8 bases. The clonotype was recovered from an adult in good health. The sequences come from peripheral blood, collected on day 0 of AZD1222 vaccination. The CDR3 DNA sequence: TGTGCCAGCAGTTACGACAGGGGCCAGCCCCAGCATTTT. Its translation: CASSYDRGQPQHF.